This passage covers 10 T cell receptor beta chains from one sample sequenced in a study of shared clonotypes between healthy human individuals. Sequencing used immunoSEQ multiplex PCR; TCRdb keeps in-frame clones, though not all of them. This sample yields 550,000 to 650,000 clones, of which about 95% are seen a single time; roughly 0.1% belongs to the top ten. Selected positively for CCR7 and CD45RO-negative, naive CD8 cells excluded terminally differentiated effector memory CD45RA+ cells. Sequencing was done on a sample of naive CD8+ T cells sorted from blood. These receptor sequences come from a woman in her twenties or thirties in good health.

The V call is TRBV28, the J call TRBJ2-3, with 11 nucleotides matching TRBD2. There are 18 residues in the CDR3. From germline, CDR1 is MDHEN and CDR2 SYDVKM. With V trimmed by 5 bases and J by 5 bases, 15 bases remained unmatched. The CDR3 loop is CASSPPNSGRADRDTQYF. CDR3 nucleotides: TGTGCCAGCAGTCCCCCCAATAGCGGGAGGGCCGATAGAGATACGCAGTATTTT.

This clone was seen just once. The genes are TRBV5-6 and TRBJ2-1, with 7 positions matching TRBD2. Germline V CDR1 and CDR2: SGHDT, YYEEEE. V dropped 4 bases and J dropped 3; count of bases not matched to a gene: 7. The CDR3 covers 15 residues. CDR3 coding DNA: TGTGCCAGCAGCGATGCTAGCGGTTACTACAATGAGCAGTTCTTC. Encoded protein: CASSDASGYYNEQFF.

The CDR3 loop is CASAPRAGLNTEAFF. CDR3 nucleotides: TGTGCCAGCGCCCCCCGGGCAGGGCTGAACACTGAAGCTTTCTTT. The V and J genes are TRBV27 and TRBJ1-1, with D possibly matching TRBD1 (5 bases). Germline V gene sequence: CDR1 MNHEY, CDR2 SMNVEV (reference sequence). V lost 8 bases and J 0 bases, leaving 16 bases between the germline ends. The CDR3 runs to 15 residues.

This chain uses TRBV27 with TRBJ2-6; D ambiguous. Trimming removed 2 bases at V and 0 bases at J, with 8 bases between. The CDR3 consists of 16 residues. The germline V gene has CDR1 MNHEY and CDR2 SMNVEV (reference sequence). Here the CDR3 reads CASSLTTDSGANVLTF. Written as DNA, the CDR3 is TGTGCCAGCAGTTTAACGACGGACTCTGGGGCCAACGTCCTGACTTTC.

This chain uses TRBV5-6 with TRBJ2-2; 7 nucleotides agree with TRBD1. This CDR3 has 16 amino acids. Germline values: CDR1 SGHDT, CDR2 YYEEEE. Trimming at V came to 4 bases and at J to 4 bases, leaving 10 bases not matched to a gene. The CDR3 protein is CASSLLDRPGTGELFF. For the CDR3, the DNA is TGTGCCAGCAGCCTACTGGACAGGCCGGGCACCGGGGAGCTGTTTTTT.

The chain combines TRBV7-6 with TRBJ2-3; 9 nucleotides agree with TRBD2. Germline V gene data show CDR1 as SGHVS and CDR2 as FNYEAQ. The J segment lost 2 bases and the V segment lost 5 bases, leaving 14 bases of the junction unmatched. There are 18 residues in the CDR3. CDR3 sequence: CASSTNPRLADNTDTQYF. The CDR3 DNA is TGTGCCAGCAGCACCAACCCCCGACTAGCGGACAACACAGATACGCAGTATTTT.

The chain combines TRBV9 with TRBJ2-7; unclear D gene. Germline V lookup: CDR1 SGDLS, CDR2 YYNGEE. With 4 bases removed from V and 0 bases from J, the gap between germline ends came to 8 bases. CDR3 length: 13 amino acids. The CDR3 loop reads CASSPESSYEQYF. The CDR3 DNA follows: TGTGCCAGCAGCCCGGAAAGCTCCTACGAGCAGTACTTC.

The rearrangement joins TRBV28 to TRBJ2-1; TRBD2 is a possible D gene (5 bases). The ends were cut back, 4 bases at V and 4 bases at J, with 11 bases in the middle. CDR1 is MDHEN, CDR2 SYDVKM, per germline. This CDR3 spans 14 amino acids. This chain's CDR3 is CASSSGGGYNEQFF. DNA for the CDR3: TGTGCCAGCAGTTCTGGCGGAGGTTACAATGAGCAGTTCTTC.

V usage is TRBV28 and J usage is TRBJ1-1, with TRBD1 identical over 7 bases. The trim removed 5 bases at V and 11 bases at J, leaving 11 bases unmatched. Germline V gene lookup returns CDR1 MDHEN and CDR2 SYDVKM. The CDR3 is 13 amino acids. CDR3 nucleotides: TGTGCCAGCAGTCCCCAAGTGCAGGGGGGCGCTTTCTTT. This codes for CASSPQVQGGAFF.

The chain recombines TRBV27 with TRBJ2-7; possibly TRBD2 for D (7 bases). The CDR3 contains 16 residues. The germline gives CDR1 MNHEY, CDR2 SMNVEV (reference sequence). Trimming removed 0 bases at V and 4 bases at J, with 16 bases between. DNA of the CDR3: TGTGCCAGCAGTTTATCTACCCGGGGGGCTATGTACGAGCAGTACTTC. As protein: CASSLSTRGAMYEQYF.